This T cell receptor (beta chain) derives from a study of shared clonotypes between healthy human individuals. Study overall: Donors consisted of a couple of women and three men between 18 and 49.

Researchers divided each subset's genomic DNA evenly across several immunoSEQ plates. Method: immunoSEQ multiplex PCR; TCRdb's copy keeps in-frame clones and lacks some. Of under 2.5 million clones in the sample, around 90% are singletons; the top ten hold approximately 0.4%. In this sample, this clone turned up once. Donors were healthy HIV-negative adults without recent acute infections or vaccinations. V was shortened by 4 bases and J by 4 bases, with 11 bases between the two germline ends. Germline V gene lookup returns CDR1 SGHNT and CDR2 YYREEE (reference sequence). The CDR3 is made up of 14 amino acids.

Sequencing input: naive CD4+ T cells from PBMCs. The subset denotes: CD45RA+ positively selected. V and J are TRBV5-4 and TRBJ2-2; D is undetermined. This receptor was obtained from a man aged 18 to 29 in good health. Some clones in this sample may be carry-over from other donors' samples. As DNA, the CDR3 is TGTGCCAGCAGCCTTAAAAACCCCACCGGGGAGCTGTTTTTT. It translates to CASSLKNPTGELFF.